Below, 2 T cell receptor beta chains from the same sample are listed, as sequenced in a study of OX40 agonist ivuxolimab in advanced cancers. Sequenced by immunoSEQ multiplex PCR; TCRdb stores in-frame clones only, minus some. The top ten hold roughly 0.94% of the sample, which has some 140,000 clones, approximately 94% seen once. The material was CD4+ or CD8+ T cells sorted from blood, obtained in a trial of the OX40 agonist ivuxolimab. The receptor source for this set is an adult with an advanced solid tumor such as melanoma, head and neck, liver or kidney cancer.

The chain is built from TRBV30 and TRBJ2-7; D tentatively fits TRBD1 or TRBD2 (5 bases each). The CDR3 is made up of 11 amino acids. Trimming removed 2 bases at V and 7 bases at J, with 9 bases between. CDR1 is GTSNPN, CDR2 SVGIG, per germline (reference sequence). The chain's CDR3 is CAWSTGQEQYF. The CDR3 DNA is TGTGCCTGGAGTACGGGGCAGGAGCAGTACTTC.

The chain employs TRBV18 and TRBJ2-5; D is unclear. V lost 6 bases and J 3 bases, leaving 5 bases between the germline ends. CDR3 length: 11 residues. CDR1 is KGHSH and CDR2 is LQKENI in the germline V gene. DNA for the CDR3: TGTGCCAGCTCGTCCGAAGAGACCCAGTACTTC. As protein: CASSSEETQYF.